Below, one T cell receptor beta chain is given with its context. Antigen specificity is unknown. As for the donors, each was a healthy bone marrow donor. The sample comes from a study of cytomegalovirus exposure and HLA in healthy donors. Overall study: Most genotyped donors, over 70% of some 400, had Caucasian-associated genetic ancestry.

60 Vbeta and 13 Jbeta primers were used in PCR. The protocol was immunoSEQ multiplex PCR, while the TCRdb copy is restricted to in-frame clones and leaves out a portion. The sample contains approximately 85,000 clones, 62% of which appear only once. This CDR3 has 13 amino acids. Germline assignment: CDR1 WSHSY and CDR2 SAAADI. V lost 7 bases, J lost 4 bases, and 13 bases lay in between. General study points: Several V segments, TRBV6-2 and TRBV6-3 among them, could not be told apart and were dropped.

The sequence was obtained from a woman in her twenties or thirties in good health and CMV-seropositive. The sequencing input was PBMCs. V and J are TRBV10-2 and TRBJ1-1; TRBD1 is a possible D gene (6 bases). The CDR3 sequence: CASKGGGPTEAFF. The CDR3 DNA reads TGCGCCAGCAAAGGGGGGGGGCCCACTGAAGCTTTCTTT.